These 30 T cell receptor beta chains came from one sample sequenced in a study of blood T cells in healthy people across ages (dated by TCRdb to the mid-2010s). Library creation used 5' RACE. Sequencing used an Illumina HiSeq 2500. A second roughly 6 to 11 cycle PCR used a sample-barcoded 5' primer and a J-beta primer mix. TCRdb handled the public reads itself, with Q25 trimming in fastp and clone calling in MiXCR, and kept productive beta chains. One record per CDR3 amino acid sequence lists the most common genes and DNA. The sample contains around 1.1 million distinct CDR3 sequences, approximately 38% of them found a single time. Around 13% of the sample comes from the top ten. Sequencing input: blood. These receptors all stem from a man between 18 and 35 years old in good health.

This clonotype occurred a few times. This chain links TRBV20-1 with TRBJ2-1; D tentatively reads TRBD1 or TRBD2 (5 bases each). This CDR3 contains 14 residues. The V end was cut by 4 bases, the J end by 1 base, with 11 bases between. In germline, CDR1 is DFQATT, CDR2 SNEGSKA (reference sequence). CDR3 region: CSATPGRSYNEQFF. The CDR3 coding sequence is TGCAGTGCTACCCCAGGGAGATCCTACAATGAGCAGTTCTTC.

The V gene is TRBV6-5, the J gene TRBJ1-1; 7 positions agree with TRBD1. The ends lost 2 bases at V and 5 bases at J; junction bases unmatched: 8. Germline loops: CDR1 MNHEY, CDR2 SVGAGI. The CDR3 has 15 amino acids. CDR3 region: CASSYGTGAWTEAFF. CDR3 nucleotide sequence: TGTGCCAGCAGTTACGGTACAGGGGCATGGACTGAAGCTTTCTTT.

The chain carries TRBV5-1 and TRBJ2-1; possible D gene TRBD1, 6 bases. The J call is uncertain, as TRBJ2-7 better fits the DNA end. Germline CDR1 reads SGHRS; CDR2 reads YFSETQ. The CDR3 has 14 residues. The CDR3 bases are TGCGCCAGCAGATCGGACAGTGACTACAATGAGCAGTACTTC. Protein: CASRSDSDYNEQYF.

This clonotype was seen more than once but under ten times. V is TRBV7-9 and J is TRBJ1-1; D is undetermined. This CDR3 is built from 15 residues. Germline CDR1 is SEHNR and CDR2 is FQNEAQ (reference sequence). V was shortened by 5 bases and J by 0 bases, with 13 bases between the two germline ends. CDR3 region: CASSERALMNTEAFF. CDR3 DNA: TGTGCCAGCAGCGAGAGGGCTCTAATGAACACTGAAGCTTTCTTT.

The V and J genes are TRBV6-5 and TRBJ2-7; D uncertain. This CDR3 spans 13 amino acids. Trimming removed 5 bases from V and 2 bases from J, with 10 bases in between. In germline, CDR1 is MNHEY, CDR2 SVGAGI. The CDR3 region is CASSRSQTYEQYF. Written as DNA, the CDR3 is TGTGCCAGCAGTAGGTCTCAAACCTACGAGCAGTACTTC.

The gene calls are TRBV25-1 and TRBJ2-3; possibly TRBD1 or TRBD2 for D (5 bases each). CDR1 and CDR2 from the germline V gene are MGHDK and SYGVNS. V dropped 4 bases and J dropped 7 bases, with 21 bases sitting between them. There are 16 residues in the CDR3. CDR3 DNA sequence: TGTGCCAGCAGTGCGCCCCCGGGACCCCGCGTTCATACGCAGTATTTT. Translated: CASSAPPGPRVHTQYF.

This clonotype was detected only a few times. The chain has TRBV20-1 and TRBJ2-7; 11 bases are a match to TRBD2. Germline V lookup: CDR1 DFQATT, CDR2 SNEGSKA (reference sequence). After removal of 3 bases from V and 0 bases from J, the junction contained 4 bases not matched to a gene. The CDR3 length is 15 residues. The CDR3 DNA reads TGCAGTGCTAGCCTAGCGGGGGGCCTCTCCTACGAGCAGTACTTC. Translated: CSASLAGGLSYEQYF.

The V and J genes are TRBV5-1 and TRBJ2-2, with 7 bases aligning to TRBD2. The V gene end was trimmed by 4 bases and the J gene end by 5 bases; junction bases not matched to a gene: 8. CDR3 length: 15 residues. Germline V gene data show CDR1 as SGHRS and CDR2 as YFSETQ. The chain's CDR3 is CASSPGGLGTGELFF. DNA of the CDR3: TGCGCCAGCAGCCCGGGGGGACTTGGGACCGGGGAGCTGTTTTTT.

This clonotype showed up just a few times. The rearrangement joins TRBV4-2 to TRBJ1-1; D not resolved. Germline V lookup: CDR1 LGHNA, CDR2 YNFKEQ. This CDR3 has 14 amino acids. Deletions cut 0 bases from V and 1 base from J, with 6 bases between. The CDR3 loop is CASSQETANTEAFF. CDR3 sequence (DNA): TGTGCCAGCAGCCAAGAAACAGCGAACACTGAAGCTTTCTTT.

The chain couples TRBV12-3 or TRBV12-4 to TRBJ1-1; D not certain. With 11 bases removed from V and 0 bases from J, the gap between germline ends came to 10 bases. There are 12 residues in the CDR3. The CDR3 protein is CARTVMNTEAFF. In DNA form, the CDR3 reads TGTGCCCGGACGGTGATGAACACTGAAGCTTTCTTT.

The chain is built from TRBV12-3 or TRBV12-4 and TRBJ1-1, with TRBD1 identical over 10 bases. The junction had 6 bases not matched to a gene; V was cut back by 5 bases and J by 6 bases. The CDR3 has 14 residues. The CDR3 DNA is TGTGCCAGCAGTCCGGGACAGGGGATGGCTGAAGCTTTCTTT. It specifies CASSPGQGMAEAFF.

Notes on this clonotype: The junction departs from the called germline gene at one end, perhaps through a read error. The DNA of the CDR3 is TGTGCCAGCAGTTCACACAGGGGTAGCAATTCGCCCCTCCACTTT. Its protein is CASSSHRGSNSPLHF. The rearrangement uses TRBV28 and TRBJ1-6, with 7 bases lining up with TRBD1. In germline, CDR1 is MDHEN, CDR2 SYDVKM. There are 15 residues in the CDR3.

V usage is TRBV6-5 and J usage is TRBJ1-4, with 8 bases identical to TRBD1. Trimming took 5 bases from V and 6 from J; bases not matched to a gene: 2. The germline V gene encodes CDR1 MNHEY and CDR2 SVGAGI. The CDR3 sequence is 13 residues long. The CDR3 sequence is CASSMTGDEKLFF. As DNA, the CDR3 is TGTGCCAGCAGTATGACAGGGGATGAAAAACTGTTTTTT.

The CDR3 loop is CASSGGSAHDYTDTQYF. The CDR3 region has the DNA TGTGCCAGCAGCGGAGGATCGGCCCACGACTACACAGATACGCAGTATTTT. V usage is TRBV9 and J usage is TRBJ2-3, with D perhaps matching TRBD2 (5 bases). Germline V gene lookup returns CDR1 SGDLS and CDR2 YYNGEE. Trimming pared 3 bases from V and 2 bases from J, leaving 19 bases between. This CDR3 comprises 17 residues. The full variable domain, with the rest looked up from reference TRBV9 and TRBJ2-3, is DSGVTQTPKHLITATGQRVTLRCSPRSGDLSVYWYQQSLDQGLQFLIQYYNGEERAKGNILERFSAQQFPDLHSELNLSSLELGDSALYFCASSGGSAHDYTDTQYFGPGTRLTVL.

The chain is built from TRBV12-3 or TRBV12-4 and TRBJ2-3; 9 bases map to TRBD1. There are 15 residues in the CDR3. The V and J ends lost 6 bases and 1 base, in that order; junction bases with no gene match: 5. CDR3 in DNA: TGTGCCAGCAGCTGGGGACAGGGACGCACAGATACGCAGTATTTT. Encoded protein: CASSWGQGRTDTQYF.

This clonotype was recorded at least ten times. This chain joins TRBV6-5 and TRBJ2-1; D is unclear. Trimming shortened V by 11 bases and J by 0 bases, and 14 bases separated the two germline ends. Germline V CDR1 and CDR2: MNHEY, SVGAGI. This CDR3 contains 14 residues. The CDR3 nucleotides read TGTGCCGCTCGGCGTAGGAGCTCCTACAATGAGCAGTTCTTC. Amino acids: CAARRRSSYNEQFF.

There are many counts of this clonotype. The genes are TRBV7-2 and TRBJ1-4, with TRBD1 as a possible D gene (6 bases). The CDR3 loop spans 15 amino acids. V shed 5 bases and J shed 0 bases, with 10 bases lying between them. Germline-derived CDR1 and CDR2 are SGHTA and FQGNSA. CDR3 nucleotides: TGTGCCAGCAGCCGACAGGCGACAACTAATGAAAAACTGTTTTTT. This codes for CASSRQATTNEKLFF.

This chain uses TRBV7-2 with TRBJ1-6; D uncertain. The CDR3 has 14 residues. Per germline, CDR1 SGHTA and CDR2 FQGNSA. V was pared by 2 bases and J by 6 bases, with 8 bases between. The CDR3, as DNA: TGTGCCAGCAGCTTATACGGGGTTAATTCACCCCTCCACTTT. It encodes CASSLYGVNSPLHF. Looking up the rest from reference TRBV7-2 and TRBJ1-6 gives the full variable domain: GAGVSQSPSNKVTEKGKDVELRCDPISGHTALYWYRQSLGQGLEFLIYFQGNSAPDKSGLPSDRFSAERTGGSVSTLTIQRTQQEDSAVYLCASSLYGVNSPLHFGNGTRLTVT.

This clonotype was recorded at least ten times. The V call is TRBV28, the J call TRBJ1-2; D is possibly TRBD1 (5 bases). Trimming removed 2 bases from V and 4 bases from J, with 8 bases in between. This CDR3 has 13 amino acids. The V gene's germline CDR1 is MDHEN and CDR2 SYDVKM. CDR3 protein: CASSLAGLYGYTF. The CDR3 coding sequence is TGTGCCAGCAGTTTAGCAGGGCTCTATGGCTACACCTTC.

This clonotype has ten or more counts. Mismatch with germline at one junction end may stem from a read error. The chain links TRBV7-2 to TRBJ2-1, with 7 bases aligning to TRBD1. The CDR3 is made up of 16 amino acids. Germline V gives CDR1 SGHTA, CDR2 FQGNSA. The CDR3 loop reads CASSLVAGGSYNEQFF. CDR3 sequence (DNA): TGCGCCAGCAGCTTGGTCGCAGGGGGCTCCTACAATGAGCAGTTCTTC.

The V and J genes are TRBV6-6 and TRBJ1-2; 7 bases match TRBD1. Trimming at V came to 7 bases and at J to 2 bases, leaving 4 bases not matched to a gene. Germline values: CDR1 MNHNY, CDR2 SVGAGI (reference sequence). The CDR3 has 13 amino acids. CDR3 in amino acids: CASTPGGNYGYTF. The CDR3 DNA sequence: TGTGCCAGCACCCCAGGGGGGAACTATGGCTACACCTTC.

This clonotype occurred a few times. The J gene is TRBJ2-3, the V gene TRBV19; 7 bases match TRBD1. Germline V gene lookup returns CDR1 LNHDA and CDR2 SQIVND (reference sequence). This CDR3 has 13 amino acids. V gave up 7 bases and J gave up 3 bases; unmatched junction bases: 4. DNA for the CDR3: TGTGCCAGTACCCGACAGGGAACAGATACGCAGTATTTT. This sequence encodes CASTRQGTDTQYF.

V usage is TRBV10-3 and J usage is TRBJ2-1; 11 nucleotides match TRBD2. The germline V gene has CDR1 ENHRY and CDR2 SYGVKD. The CDR3 spans 14 residues. J was trimmed by 10 bases and V by 2 bases; bases with no gene match: 4. The chain's CDR3 is CAISEPIAGGEQFF. The CDR3 bases are TGTGCCATCAGTGAGCCCATAGCGGGAGGGGAGCAGTTCTTC.

V and J are TRBV18 and TRBJ1-2; D might be TRBD1 (6 bases). V was pared by 11 bases and J by 6 bases, with 25 bases between. The CDR3 contains 15 residues. Germline V CDR1 and CDR2: KGHSH, LQKENI. The CDR3 DNA follows: TGTGCCTACCAGTCGGGGGCTTCAATAGGGGATGGCTACACCTTC. It codes for CAYQSGASIGDGYTF.

CDR3 nucleotide sequence: TGTGCCAGCAGCTTAATGGGGCGGGGCCGCACAGATACGCAGTATTTT. Encoded protein: CASSLMGRGRTDTQYF. The genes are TRBV7-3 and TRBJ2-3; tentatively, D is TRBD2 (6 bases). This CDR3 has 16 residues. CDR1 is SGHTA, CDR2 FQGTGA, per germline. Trimming stripped 1 base from V and 1 base from J, with 12 bases between. Filled out from reference TRBV7-3 and TRBJ2-3, the complete variable domain reads GAGVSQTPSNKVTEKGKYVELRCDPISGHTALYWYRQSLGQGPEFLIYFQGTGAADDSGLPNDRFFAVRPEGSVSTLKIQRTERGDSAVYLCASSLMGRGRTDTQYFGPGTRLTVL.

CDR3 protein: CSASKSGSSYEQYF. In nucleotides, the CDR3 is TGCAGTGCTAGTAAGAGCGGTAGCTCCTACGAGCAGTACTTC. The V call is TRBV20-1, the J call TRBJ2-7, with D possibly being TRBD2 (5 bases). V lost 3 bases, J lost 0 bases, and 12 bases lay in between. The CDR3 runs to 14 residues. CDR1 DFQATT and CDR2 SNEGSKA come from the germline V gene (reference sequence).

A few counts support this clonotype. The genes are TRBV5-6 and TRBJ2-7; 7 bases match TRBD2. Germline V gives CDR1 SGHDT, CDR2 YYEEEE. CDR3 length: 15 amino acids. J was trimmed by 6 bases and V by 2 bases; bases with no gene match: 11. CDR3 coding DNA: TGTGCCAGCAGCTTCCAAGCGGGGACCTCTTTCGAGCAGTACTTC. Translated, it gives CASSFQAGTSFEQYF.

This clonotype occurred a few times. The genes are TRBV9 and TRBJ2-2; D is uncertain. The CDR3 is 14 amino acids. V dropped 4 bases and J dropped 3 bases, with 10 bases sitting between them. From germline, CDR1 is SGDLS and CDR2 YYNGEE. This CDR3 is CASSPTTDTGELFF. Written as DNA, the CDR3 is TGTGCCAGCAGCCCTACCACGGACACCGGGGAGCTGTTTTTT.

This clonotype was counted only a few times. The chain is built from TRBV5-1 and TRBJ2-3, with 7 bases aligning to TRBD1. Germline trimming cut 1 base from V and 3 bases from J; bases unmatched to any gene: 14. Looked up from germline, CDR1 is SGHRS and CDR2 is YFSETQ. CDR3 length: 18 residues. The CDR3 DNA reads as TGCGCCAGCAGCTTGAAGTATCAAGGGGGCGTTAATACAGATACGCAGTATTTT. Translated, it gives CASSLKYQGGVNTDTQYF.

On this clonotype itself: This sequence may be a read error, since a much larger clone differs from it by one base. The J gene is TRBJ2-3, the V gene TRBV6-4; 10 bases align to TRBD1. This CDR3 is built from 14 residues. From germline, CDR1 is MRHNA and CDR2 SNTAGT. Here the CDR3 reads CAGSEGQGPDTQYF. CDR3 sequence (DNA): TGTGCCGGCAGTGAGGGACAGGGGCCAGATACGCAGTATTTT.